The T cell receptor (beta chain) under discussion was sequenced for a study of T cells in Graves' hyperthyroidism and ophthalmopathy. Across the whole study: The authors collected peripheral blood at initial diagnosis, before any treatment. Study-wide findings and caveats: Blood also showed most of the thyroid clonotypes that were expanded above 0.001. The model predicted ophthalmopathy a median approximately 6 months before onset.

TCR beta CDR3 regions were amplified from RNA. A first-round RT-PCR of the TCR CDR3 used the HTBI primer set. Via MiXCR, TCRdb re-called the multiplex PCR reads, giving one row per CDR3 protein. The sample includes about 340,000 distinct CDR3 sequences, about 20% of them seen just once. Germline V gene data show CDR1 as MNHGY and CDR2 as SVAAGI. Trimming cost V 4 bases and J 6 bases, with 15 bases left between them. CDR3 length: 14 residues. The study based diagnoses on clinical symptoms, serum thyroxine and TRAb, thyroid ultrasound and orbital computed tomography. Concerning this clonotype: Its antigen is undetermined.

The chain is built from TRBV6-9 and TRBJ2-5; no clear D gene. The sequencing sample was made of blood. This TCR was recovered from a woman aged 45 to 65 with Graves' hyperthyroidism. Here the CDR3 reads CASSCPKCLKTQYF. In nucleotides, the CDR3 is TGTGCCAGCAGTTGCCCCAAGTGCCTGAAGACCCAGTACTTC.